This T cell receptor (beta chain) was sequenced during a study of cytomegalovirus exposure and HLA in healthy donors. The study's findings and limits: Specific recognition of CMV antigens was confirmed in vitro for a few chains (all CMV-associated). Highly shared variants forming one cluster were likely a sequencing artifact. The Asian-associated ancestry cluster reportedly had fewer N-insertions than the approximately 670-donor mean in a later analysis.

This PCR relied on a set of 60 Vbeta primers and 13 Jbeta primers. Assay used: immunoSEQ multiplex PCR; TCRdb lists only in-frame clones, some missing. The repertoire holds 75,000 to 90,000 clones, with 78% as singletons. As regards this clone: Its antigen remains unidentified.

Deletions cut 3 bases from V and 0 bases from J, with 9 bases between. CDR3 length: 14 residues. Germline V gene sequence: CDR1 MNHEY, CDR2 SMNVEV (reference sequence). The chain couples TRBV27 to TRBJ2-7; weak D call: TRBD2 (6 bases). The TCR sequence derives from a male donor in good health and CMV-seropositive. The sample was PBMCs. The CDR3 DNA follows: TGTGCCAGCAGTTTTGCGGGATTCTCCTACGAGCAGTACTTC. Translating gives CASSFAGFSYEQYF.